This note documents a single TCR beta chain sequence. Then a second PCR, running roughly 7 to 11 cycles, was carried out with a sample-barcoded 5' primer and a J-beta primer mix. TCRdb processed the 5' RACE reads anew with MiXCR; each CDR3 protein has one entry. The sample includes 600,000 to 850,000 distinct CDR3 sequences, roughly 25% seen only once; the top ten take 8% to 10%. This specimen belongs to a study of blood T cells in healthy people across ages. The J segment lost 9 bases and the V segment lost 4 bases, leaving 9 bases of the junction unmatched. The CDR3 has 15 residues. In addition, the sample was reused for a study of T cells of mothers and their children.

The genes are TRBV12-3 or TRBV12-4 and TRBJ1-6; 7 nucleotides line up with TRBD1. This TCR came from a boy between 10 and 17 years old in good health. Sequenced sample: blood. This CDR3 reads CASSSETGFRSPLHF. The CDR3 bases are TGTGCCAGCAGTTCCGAGACAGGGTTTCGTTCACCCCTCCACTTT.